Each of the 14 T cell receptor beta chains below was sequenced from the same sample in a study of OX40 agonist ivuxolimab in advanced cancers. Profiling relied on immunoSEQ multiplex PCR, and the TCRdb table lists in-frame clones only, not all of them. The table records 55,000 to 65,000 clones, 80% to 95% of them present only once. The source was CD4+ or CD8+ T cells sorted from blood, collected in a trial of the OX40 agonist ivuxolimab. The receptor set was obtained from an adult with an advanced solid tumor such as melanoma, head and neck, liver or kidney cancer.

In the case of this clone: The sample carries other DNA sequences with the same CDR3. The chain couples TRBV27 to TRBJ2-2; D unclear. Trimming left V 7 bases short and J 5 bases short, with 11 bases between. The CDR3 has 13 amino acids. Germline V gene sequence: CDR1 MNHEY, CDR2 SMNVEV (reference sequence). This CDR3 is CASTPKRTGELFF. The CDR3 DNA reads TGTGCCAGCACCCCCAAACGTACCGGGGAGCTGTTTTTT.

The J gene is TRBJ2-1, the V gene TRBV30; D is tentatively TRBD1 or TRBD2 (5 bases each). CDR3 length: 15 amino acids. The V and J ends lost 2 bases and 9 bases respectively, with 20 bases between them. The germline V gene has CDR1 GTSNPN and CDR2 SVGIG (reference sequence). CDR3 DNA sequence: TGTGCCTGGAGTACCCGGGGCCCCTTCGGCGGTGAGCAGTTCTTC. Its translation is CAWSTRGPFGGEQFF.

This chain joins TRBV21-1 and TRBJ1-4. TRBV21-1 is termed a pseudogene. The CDR3 extends over 14 amino acids. CDR3: CAIKLRALYEKLFF. In DNA, the CDR3 is TGTGCCATCAAGCTGCGGGCGCTATACGAAAAACTGTTTTTT.

This chain uses TRBV6-1 with TRBJ2-3, with TRBD2 matching 8 bases. J was trimmed by 2 bases and V by 2 bases; bases with no gene match: 6. The CDR3 runs 16 residues. Germline V CDR1 and CDR2: MNHNS, SASEGT. The DNA for the CDR3 is TGTGCCAGCAGTGAATATCGGGGGGGGCCCACAGATACGCAGTATTTT. This encodes CASSEYRGGPTDTQYF.

This clone occurred once. The rearrangement uses TRBV13 and TRBJ2-7; either TRBD1 or TRBD2 may supply D (7 bases each). With 5 bases removed from V and 4 bases from J, the gap between germline ends came to 9 bases. This CDR3 comprises 12 residues. CDR1 and CDR2 (germline): PRHDT, FYEKMQ (reference sequence). The CDR3 is CASSQGGYEQYF. The DNA of the CDR3 is TGTGCCAGCAGCCAGGGGGGGTACGAGCAGTACTTC.

The chain employs TRBV11-3 and TRBJ2-5; TRBD2 matches 7 bases. Looked up from germline, CDR1 is SGHNT and CDR2 is YENEEA. The J segment lost 3 bases and the V segment lost 1 base, leaving 2 bases of the junction unmatched. CDR3 length: 14 residues. This CDR3 reads CASSLGLAEETQYF. The CDR3 DNA reads TGTGCCAGCAGCTTAGGGCTAGCGGAAGAGACCCAGTACTTC.

For this clone: An end of the junction does not agree with germline; a read error may underlie this. The chain recombines TRBV19 with TRBJ2-1; weak D call: TRBD1 (7 bases). Germline lookup yields CDR1 LNHDA and CDR2 SQIVND (reference sequence). The CDR3 length is 15 residues. In DNA form, the CDR3 reads TGTGCCAGTAGGATCACAGGGGACTCCCACAATGAGCAGTTCTTC. It encodes CASRITGDSHNEQFF.

This clone appeared once. This chain connects TRBV6-1 to TRBJ1-5; D remains unclear. This CDR3 comprises 14 residues. V was cut by 3 bases and J by 5 bases, with 11 bases left in between. In germline, CDR1 is MNHNS, CDR2 SASEGT. CDR3 amino acids: CASSEVAGYQPQHF. CDR3 nucleotides: TGTGCCAGCAGTGAGGTGGCAGGATATCAGCCCCAGCATTTT.

This rearrangement joins TRBV4-1 to TRBJ1-3, with 7 nucleotides matching TRBD1. Germline V gene lookup returns CDR1 MGHRA and CDR2 YSYEKL. The CDR3 has 16 residues. The ends lost 5 bases at V and 1 base at J; junction bases unmatched: 8. The CDR3 spells CASSSHPQGSGNTIYF. Written as DNA, the CDR3 is TGCGCCAGCAGCTCTCATCCACAGGGGTCTGGAAACACCATATATTTT.

This chain connects TRBV11-2 to TRBJ2-1; perhaps TRBD1 as D (7 bases). CDR1 and CDR2 from the germline V gene are SGHAT and FQNNGV. The CDR3 is made up of 15 amino acids. The ends were cut back, 5 bases at V and 6 bases at J, with 17 bases in the middle. CDR3 protein: CASSLGGGAGNEQFF. The CDR3, as DNA: TGTGCCAGCAGCCTAGGGGGCGGGGCGGGCAATGAGCAGTTCTTC.

This clone was detected a few times. The chain employs TRBV5-6 and TRBJ1-5; D may be TRBD1 (5 bases). V was trimmed by 0 bases and J by 8 bases, leaving 18 bases between them. The CDR3 totals 16 residues. Germline-derived CDR1 and CDR2 are SGHDT and YYEEEE. CDR3 coding DNA: TGTGCCAGCAGCTTGGGCGGGATTGACCCCAGGGAGCCCCAGCATTTT. Protein product: CASSLGGIDPREPQHF. Based on the CDR3 plus reference TRBV5-6 and TRBJ1-5, the full variable domain is DAGVTQSPTHLIKTRGQQVTLRCSPKSGHDTVSWYQQALGQGPQFIFQYYEEEERQRGNFPDRFSGHQFPNYSSELNVNALLLGDSALYLCASSLGGIDPREPQHFGDGTRLSIL.

This clone was observed a few times. The rearrangement links TRBV19 to TRBJ1-2; D is ambiguous. The CDR3 length is 15 residues. Per the germline V gene, CDR1 is LNHDA and CDR2 is SQIVND (reference sequence). Trimming cost V 5 bases and J 3 bases, with 16 bases left between them. The DNA of the CDR3 is TGTGCCAGTAGTGTGCCGCAGAGTATTCACTATGGCTACACCTTC. This codes for CASSVPQSIHYGYTF.

The V call is TRBV7-9, the J call TRBJ1-1; tentatively, D is TRBD1 (6 bases). This CDR3 is built from 17 residues. V lost 4 bases, J lost 3 bases, and 21 bases lay in between. Germline-derived CDR1 and CDR2 are SEHNR and FQNEAQ (reference sequence). Written as DNA, the CDR3 is TGTGCCAGCAGCTGGACGCTCTGGGGGCAGAACGACACTGAAGCTTTCTTT. This sequence encodes CASSWTLWGQNDTEAFF.

The J gene is TRBJ1-5, the V gene TRBV19, with D maybe TRBD1 (5 bases). CDR1 and CDR2 (germline): LNHDA, SQIVND (reference sequence). The CDR3 covers 15 residues. Trimming pared 5 bases from V and 6 bases from J, leaving 17 bases between. The CDR3 reads CASSPHLGGGQPQHF. The DNA for the CDR3 is TGTGCCAGTAGTCCCCACCTTGGGGGAGGTCAGCCCCAGCATTTT.